This TCR beta chain originates from a study of PD-1 blockade in classical Hodgkin lymphoma. Findings of the study overall: Newly diagnosed patients were said to have less baseline TCR diversity than healthy donors did.

Points on this clone: Its target is unknown.

Autologous stem cell transplantation was followed by relapse in every patient, and brentuximab vedotin exposure varied. The V gene's germline CDR1 is LGHNA and CDR2 YSLEER. V was pared by 0 bases and J by 4 bases, with 10 bases of the junction left unmatched. This CDR3 comprises 20 residues. Only in-frame clones appear in the TCRdb table, and some are missing; sequencing was by immunoSEQ multiplex PCR. Here the sample spans about 14,000 clones, about 83% being singletons. The receptor was derived from a human donor with classical Hodgkin lymphoma. Sequences were derived from peripheral blood mononuclear cells (PBMCs), sampled before the second cycle of nivolumab. The chain joins TRBV4-3 to TRBJ2-6; 12 bases map to TRBD1. CDR3 loop: CASSQDTPGQGALGANVLTF. The CDR3 nucleotides read TGCGCCAGCAGCCAAGACACGCCGGGACAGGGGGCGCTGGGGGCCAACGTCCTGACTTTC.